Listed below are T cell receptor beta chains from one sample, sequenced in a study of glioma-infiltrating T cells. From the multiplex PCR reads, TCRdb called clonotypes with MiXCR, one entry per CDR3 protein. Altogether about 180,000 distinct CDR3 sequences are present, about 40% being singletons, with the ten largest covering roughly 5.2%. The sequenced material came from glioma tissue, nonneoplastic brain tissue, or PBMCs (not recorded which). Receptors were obtained from a human donor with low-grade glioma or glioblastoma, undergoing nonglioma brain surgery, or in good health (not recorded which). The conserved cysteine and the conserved F or W are not part of the CDR3 here. The order of the fields is CDR3 protein, V gene, J gene.

CDR3 protein: ASSLTSGRNEQF
V gene: TRBV19
J gene: TRBJ2-1

CDR3 protein: ASSFGLTGVLGYEQY
V gene: TRBV19
J gene: TRBJ2-7

CDR3 protein: ASSQPDLLAGGTDTQY
V gene: TRBV28
J gene: TRBJ2-3

CDR3 protein: ASSPRIRTGRNSNQPQD
V gene: TRBV27
J gene: TRBJ1-5

CDR3 protein: SASGAGGLVETQY
V gene: TRBV20-1
J gene: TRBJ2-5

CDR3 protein: SVRDSTNTEAF
V gene: TRBV29-1
J gene: TRBJ1-1

CDR3 protein: ASSPRTGGGYT
V gene: TRBV3-1
J gene: TRBJ1-2

CDR3 protein: ASSRVGNTEAF
V gene: TRBV14
J gene: TRBJ1-1

CDR3 protein: ASSPGGQETQY
V gene: TRBV7-7
J gene: TRBJ2-5

CDR3 protein: ASSVEGQGTEAF
V gene: TRBV9
J gene: TRBJ1-1

CDR3 protein: ASSFFTASGRSEQF
V gene: TRBV7-6
J gene: TRBJ2-1

CDR3 protein: SASKGLNNEQF
V gene: TRBV20-1
J gene: TRBJ2-1

CDR3 protein: ASSHNGVPNQPQH
V gene: TRBV3-1
J gene: TRBJ1-5

CDR3 protein: ASNIRQGGEGNEQF
V gene: TRBV13
J gene: TRBJ2-1

CDR3 protein: ASSYSTSGGNKQF
V gene: TRBV6-5
J gene: TRBJ2-1

CDR3 protein: ATSDYRNTGELF
V gene: TRBV24-1
J gene: TRBJ2-2

CDR3 protein: ASSRDPVYEQY
V gene: TRBV14
J gene: TRBJ2-7

CDR3 protein: ASSRTASSYNEQF
V gene: TRBV7-9
J gene: TRBJ2-1

CDR3 protein: ASSLAGDRYEQY
V gene: TRBV7-9
J gene: TRBJ2-7

CDR3 protein: SAGRGAVGYT
V gene: TRBV20-1
J gene: TRBJ1-2

CDR3 protein: ASSPARAGIGELF
V gene: TRBV12-3/TRBV12-4
J gene: TRBJ2-2

CDR3 protein: ASSLGGSTEAF
V gene: TRBV5-1
J gene: TRBJ1-1

CDR3 protein: ASSLDTSIGNTIY
V gene: TRBV11-2
J gene: TRBJ1-3

CDR3 protein: ASSTLCDGSSYNSPLH
V gene: TRBV3-1
J gene: TRBJ1-6

CDR3 protein: ASIQEEREHYEQY
V gene: TRBV4-1
J gene: TRBJ2-7

CDR3 protein: ASSLGLAGIRRDTQY
V gene: TRBV7-2
J gene: TRBJ2-3

CDR3 protein: ASWRGSGNTIY
V gene: TRBV2
J gene: TRBJ1-3

CDR3 protein: ASSGTSAFDGELF
V gene: TRBV9
J gene: TRBJ2-2

CDR3 protein: SATPAETSKETQY
V gene: TRBV20-1
J gene: TRBJ2-5

CDR3 protein: AGRNRFSMNTEAF
V gene: TRBV28
J gene: TRBJ1-1

CDR3 protein: ASSVGLDSYNEQF
V gene: TRBV19
J gene: TRBJ2-1

CDR3 protein: SAIDSGSHEKY
V gene: TRBV20-1
J gene: TRBJ2-7

CDR3 protein: ASKLDRLNTEAF
V gene: TRBV28
J gene: TRBJ1-1

CDR3 protein: ASRRIAPSTDTQY
V gene: TRBV19
J gene: TRBJ2-3

CDR3 protein: ASSTGTNQPQH
V gene: TRBV28
J gene: TRBJ1-5

CDR3 protein: ASSWTPEGNAAKGYT
V gene: TRBV7-9
J gene: TRBJ1-2

CDR3 protein: SVGQSSYEQY
V gene: TRBV29-1
J gene: TRBJ2-7

CDR3 protein: ASRAGTSGKLDTQY
V gene: TRBV27
J gene: TRBJ2-3

CDR3 protein: AGILISQGATNTNTEAF
V gene: TRBV6-5
J gene: TRBJ1-1

CDR3 protein: AGSLTAGNTIY
V gene: TRBV5-1
J gene: TRBJ1-3

CDR3 protein: ASSLGLAGTDTQY
V gene: TRBV12-3/TRBV12-4
J gene: TRBJ2-3

CDR3 protein: ASSPTLAGRYNEQF
V gene: TRBV5-1
J gene: TRBJ2-1

CDR3 protein: ASTAGVKGYT
V gene: TRBV2
J gene: TRBJ1-2

CDR3 protein: SARSPTSGTWNEQF
V gene: TRBV20-1
J gene: TRBJ2-1

CDR3 protein: AIRLTGDEGYT
V gene: TRBV6-1
J gene: TRBJ1-2

CDR3 protein: ASSTPGPHNEQF
V gene: TRBV19
J gene: TRBJ2-1

CDR3 protein: ASSLTSGSTDTQY
V gene: TRBV7-2
J gene: TRBJ2-3

CDR3 protein: ASAAAGLGNEQF
V gene: TRBV7-3
J gene: TRBJ2-1

CDR3 protein: ASNERVGTQY
V gene: TRBV6-1
J gene: TRBJ2-5

CDR3 protein: ASSRRGSYNSPLH
V gene: TRBV12-3/TRBV12-4
J gene: TRBJ1-6